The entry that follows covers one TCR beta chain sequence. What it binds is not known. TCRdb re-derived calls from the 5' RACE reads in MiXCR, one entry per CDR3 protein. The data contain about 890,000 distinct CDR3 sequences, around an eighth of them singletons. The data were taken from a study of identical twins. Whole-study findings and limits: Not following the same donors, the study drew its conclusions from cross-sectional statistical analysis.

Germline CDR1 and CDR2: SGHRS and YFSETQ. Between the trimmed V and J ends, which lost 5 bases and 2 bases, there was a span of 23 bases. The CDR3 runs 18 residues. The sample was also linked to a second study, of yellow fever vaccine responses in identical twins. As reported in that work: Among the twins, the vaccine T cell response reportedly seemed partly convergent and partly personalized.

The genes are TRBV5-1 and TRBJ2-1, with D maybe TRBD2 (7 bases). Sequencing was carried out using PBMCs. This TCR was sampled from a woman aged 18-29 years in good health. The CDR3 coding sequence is TGCGCCAGCAGGTATGGCGGGGGCCGAGGGGTTCCCTACAATGAGCAGTTCTTC. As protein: CASRYGGGRGVPYNEQFF.